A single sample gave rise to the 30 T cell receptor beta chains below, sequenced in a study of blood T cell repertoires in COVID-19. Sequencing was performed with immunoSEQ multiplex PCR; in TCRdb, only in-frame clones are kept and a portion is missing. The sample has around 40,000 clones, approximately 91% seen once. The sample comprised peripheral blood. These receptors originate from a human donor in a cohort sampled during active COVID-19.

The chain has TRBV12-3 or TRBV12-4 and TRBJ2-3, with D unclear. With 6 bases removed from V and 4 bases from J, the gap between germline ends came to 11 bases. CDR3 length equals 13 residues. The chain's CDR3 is CASSSLVADTQYF. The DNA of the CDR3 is TGTGCCAGCAGCTCCCTTGTAGCAGATACGCAGTATTTT.

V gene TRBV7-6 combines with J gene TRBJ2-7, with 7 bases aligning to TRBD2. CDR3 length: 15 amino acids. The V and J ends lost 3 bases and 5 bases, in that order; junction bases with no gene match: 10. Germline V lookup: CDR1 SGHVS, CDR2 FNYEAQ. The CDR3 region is CASSLDNYGGDEQYF. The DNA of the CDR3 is TGTGCCAGCAGCTTGGACAATTATGGGGGGGACGAGCAGTACTTC.

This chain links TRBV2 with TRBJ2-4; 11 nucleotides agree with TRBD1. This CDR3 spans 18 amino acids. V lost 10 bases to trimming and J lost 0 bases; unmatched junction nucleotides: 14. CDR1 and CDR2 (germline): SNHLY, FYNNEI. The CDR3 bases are TGTGCCACTTTCCGGGACAGGGGGGCCTCTCTAGCCAAAAACATTCAGTACTTC. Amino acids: CATFRDRGASLAKNIQYF.

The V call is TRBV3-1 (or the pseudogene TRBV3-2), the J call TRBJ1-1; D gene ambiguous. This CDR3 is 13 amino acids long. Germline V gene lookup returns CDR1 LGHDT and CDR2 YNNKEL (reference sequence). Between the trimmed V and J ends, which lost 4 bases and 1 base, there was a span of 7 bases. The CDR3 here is CASSLATNTEAFF. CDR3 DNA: TGTGCCAGCAGCCTAGCTACGAACACTGAAGCTTTCTTT.

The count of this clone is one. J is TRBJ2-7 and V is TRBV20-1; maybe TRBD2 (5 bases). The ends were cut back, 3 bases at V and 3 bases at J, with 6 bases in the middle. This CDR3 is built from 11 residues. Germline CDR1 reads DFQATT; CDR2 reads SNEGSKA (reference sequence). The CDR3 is CSASGSYEQYF. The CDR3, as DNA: TGCAGTGCTAGTGGGAGCTACGAGCAGTACTTC.

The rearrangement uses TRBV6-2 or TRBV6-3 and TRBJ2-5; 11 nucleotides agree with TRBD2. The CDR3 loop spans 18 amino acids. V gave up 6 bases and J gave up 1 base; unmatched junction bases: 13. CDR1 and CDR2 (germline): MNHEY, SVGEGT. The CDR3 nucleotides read TGTGCCAGCAGCCCTCCCCTTAGACTAGCGGGGACCCAAGAGACCCAGTACTTC. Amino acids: CASSPPLRLAGTQETQYF.

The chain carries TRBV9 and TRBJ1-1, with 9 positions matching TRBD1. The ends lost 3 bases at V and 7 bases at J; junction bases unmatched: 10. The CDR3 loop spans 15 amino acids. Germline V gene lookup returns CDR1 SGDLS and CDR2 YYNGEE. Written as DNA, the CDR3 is TGTGCCAGCAGCGCCGGGACAGGGCTTAGATATGAAGCTTTCTTT. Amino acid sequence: CASSAGTGLRYEAFF.

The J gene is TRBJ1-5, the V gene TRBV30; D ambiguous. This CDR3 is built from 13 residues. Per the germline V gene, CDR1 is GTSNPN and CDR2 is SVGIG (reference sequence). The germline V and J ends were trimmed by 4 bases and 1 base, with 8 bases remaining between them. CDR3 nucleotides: TGTGCCTGGACCCCGCGGAGCAATCAGCCCCAGCATTTT. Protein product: CAWTPRSNQPQHF.

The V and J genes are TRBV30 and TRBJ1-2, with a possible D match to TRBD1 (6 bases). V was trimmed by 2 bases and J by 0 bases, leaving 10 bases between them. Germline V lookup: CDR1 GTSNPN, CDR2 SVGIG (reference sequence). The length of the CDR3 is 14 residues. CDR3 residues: CAWSKKGANYGYTF. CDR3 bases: TGTGCCTGGAGTAAGAAGGGGGCTAACTATGGCTACACCTTC.

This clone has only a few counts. The CDR3 region is CASSQLLDRPSSYEQYF. The CDR3, as DNA: TGCGCCAGCAGCCAACTCCTGGACAGGCCGAGCTCCTACGAGCAGTACTTC. This rearrangement joins TRBV4-3 to TRBJ2-7, with 7 nucleotides matching TRBD1. J was trimmed by 0 bases and V by 2 bases; bases with no gene match: 10. This CDR3 comprises 17 residues. The germline V gene has CDR1 LGHNA and CDR2 YSLEER.

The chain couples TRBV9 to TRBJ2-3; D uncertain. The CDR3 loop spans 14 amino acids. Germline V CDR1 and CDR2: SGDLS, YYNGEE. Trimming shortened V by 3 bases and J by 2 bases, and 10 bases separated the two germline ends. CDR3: CASSALDTTDTQYF. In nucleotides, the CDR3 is TGTGCCAGCAGCGCTCTAGATACCACAGATACGCAGTATTTT.

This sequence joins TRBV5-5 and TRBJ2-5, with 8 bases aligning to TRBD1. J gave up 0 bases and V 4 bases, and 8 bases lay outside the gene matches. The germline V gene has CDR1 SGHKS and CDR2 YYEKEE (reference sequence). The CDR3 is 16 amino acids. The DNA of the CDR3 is TGTGCCAGCAGCCGGGACAGGTCTTTGTACCAAGAGACCCAGTACTTC. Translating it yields CASSRDRSLYQETQYF.

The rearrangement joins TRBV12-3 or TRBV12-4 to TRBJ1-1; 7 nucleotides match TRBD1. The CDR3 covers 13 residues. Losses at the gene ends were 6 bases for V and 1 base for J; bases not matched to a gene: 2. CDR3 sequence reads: CASRGTANTEAFF. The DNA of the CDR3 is TGTGCCAGCAGGGGGACAGCGAACACTGAAGCTTTCTTT.

The CDR3 reads CASSPQGARNTGELFF. DNA of the CDR3: TGTGCCAGCAGCCCCCAGGGGGCTCGGAACACCGGGGAGCTGTTTTTT. The V and J genes are TRBV5-5 and TRBJ2-2; TRBD1 aligns across 8 bases. J lost 1 base, V lost 4 bases, and 6 bases had no gene match. This CDR3 has 16 residues. Germline V gene data show CDR1 as SGHKS and CDR2 as YYEKEE (reference sequence).

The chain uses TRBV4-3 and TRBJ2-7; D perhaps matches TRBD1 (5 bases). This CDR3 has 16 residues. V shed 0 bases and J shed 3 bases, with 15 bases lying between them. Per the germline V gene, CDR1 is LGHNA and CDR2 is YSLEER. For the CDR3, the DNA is TGCGCCAGCAGCCAAGATGAAGGGGTCCTCTACTACGAGCAGTACTTC. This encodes CASSQDEGVLYYEQYF.

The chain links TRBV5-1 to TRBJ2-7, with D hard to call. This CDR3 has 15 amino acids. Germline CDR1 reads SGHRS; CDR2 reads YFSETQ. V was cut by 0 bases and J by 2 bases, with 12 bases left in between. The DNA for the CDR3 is TGCGCCAGCAGCTTGGAGAGCTTCCTGCCCTACGAGCAGTACTTC. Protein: CASSLESFLPYEQYF.

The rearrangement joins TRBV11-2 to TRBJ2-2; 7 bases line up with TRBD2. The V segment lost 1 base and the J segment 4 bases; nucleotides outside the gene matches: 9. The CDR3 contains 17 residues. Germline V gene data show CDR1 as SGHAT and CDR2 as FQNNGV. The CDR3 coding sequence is TGTGCCAGCAGCTTAGTGTTTTACGGGGGGAGCACCGGGGAGCTGTTTTTT. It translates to CASSLVFYGGSTGELFF.

This CDR3 is CASSKRTGSNEKLFF. Here the CDR3 DNA reads TGTGCCAGTAGTAAACGGACAGGCTCTAATGAAAAACTGTTTTTT. The chain employs TRBV19 and TRBJ1-4, with 7 bases that match TRBD1. J gave up 3 bases and V 4 bases, and 5 bases lay outside the gene matches. The length of the CDR3 is 15 residues. Germline V CDR1 and CDR2: LNHDA, SQIVND (reference sequence).

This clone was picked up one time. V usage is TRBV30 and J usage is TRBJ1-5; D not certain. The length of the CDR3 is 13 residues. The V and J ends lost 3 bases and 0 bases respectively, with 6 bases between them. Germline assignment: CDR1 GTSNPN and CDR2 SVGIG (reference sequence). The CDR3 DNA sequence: TGTGCCTGGAGGCCAGATAGCAATCAGCCCCAGCATTTT. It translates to CAWRPDSNQPQHF.

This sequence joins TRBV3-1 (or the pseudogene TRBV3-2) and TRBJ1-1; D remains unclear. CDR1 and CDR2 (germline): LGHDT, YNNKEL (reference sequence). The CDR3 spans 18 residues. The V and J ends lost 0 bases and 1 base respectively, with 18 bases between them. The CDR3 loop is CASSQDRAPRGKNTEAFF. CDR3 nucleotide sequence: TGTGCCAGCAGCCAAGATAGGGCCCCACGGGGTAAGAACACTGAAGCTTTCTTT.

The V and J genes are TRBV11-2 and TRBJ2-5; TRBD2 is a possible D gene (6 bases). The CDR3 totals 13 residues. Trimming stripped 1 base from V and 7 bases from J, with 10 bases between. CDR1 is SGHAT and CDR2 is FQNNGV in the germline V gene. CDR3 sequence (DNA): TGTGCCAGCAGCTTAGGCGCGGGATTGACCCAGTACTTC. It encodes CASSLGAGLTQYF.

Here the CDR3 reads CAISDPGEAAGANVLTF. In DNA, the CDR3 is TGTGCCATCAGTGACCCGGGGGAGGCTGCTGGGGCCAACGTCCTGACTTTC. The chain has TRBV10-3 and TRBJ2-6, with D tentatively TRBD2 (6 bases). The CDR3 consists of 17 residues. Trimming stripped 3 bases from V and 2 bases from J, with 14 bases between. The germline gives CDR1 ENHRY, CDR2 SYGVKD.

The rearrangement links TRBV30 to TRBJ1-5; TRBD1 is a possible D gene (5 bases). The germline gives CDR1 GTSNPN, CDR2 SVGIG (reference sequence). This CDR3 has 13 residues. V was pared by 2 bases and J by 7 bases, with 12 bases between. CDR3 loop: CAWSLQGEQPQHF. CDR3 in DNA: TGTGCCTGGAGTCTGCAGGGCGAACAGCCCCAGCATTTT.

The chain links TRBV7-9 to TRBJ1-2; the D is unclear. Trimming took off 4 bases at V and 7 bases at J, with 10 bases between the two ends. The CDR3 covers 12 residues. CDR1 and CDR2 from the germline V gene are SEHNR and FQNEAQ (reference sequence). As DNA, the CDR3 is TGTGCCAGCAGCTCCCCCGGTGGTGGCTACACCTTC. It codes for CASSSPGGGYTF.

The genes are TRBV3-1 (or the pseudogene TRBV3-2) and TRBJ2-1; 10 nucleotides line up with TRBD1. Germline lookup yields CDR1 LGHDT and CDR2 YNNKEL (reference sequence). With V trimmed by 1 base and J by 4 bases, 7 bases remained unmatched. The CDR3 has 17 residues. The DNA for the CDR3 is TGTGCCAGCAGCCAAGTTACAGGACAGGGGGGGTACAATGAGCAGTTCTTC. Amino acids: CASSQVTGQGGYNEQFF.

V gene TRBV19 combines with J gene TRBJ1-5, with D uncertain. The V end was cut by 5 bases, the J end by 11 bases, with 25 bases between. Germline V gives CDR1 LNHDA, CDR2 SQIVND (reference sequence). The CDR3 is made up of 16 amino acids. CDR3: CASSLNPTSAGTAQHF. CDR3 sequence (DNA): TGTGCCAGTAGTCTGAACCCTACGAGCGCCGGAACGGCCCAGCATTTT.

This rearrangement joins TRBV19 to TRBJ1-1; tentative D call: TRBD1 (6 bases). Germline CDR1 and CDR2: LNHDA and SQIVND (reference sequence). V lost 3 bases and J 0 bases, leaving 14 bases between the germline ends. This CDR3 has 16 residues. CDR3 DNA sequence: TGTGCCAGTAGTATGACAGGCGGAACTATGAACACTGAAGCTTTCTTT. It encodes CASSMTGGTMNTEAFF.

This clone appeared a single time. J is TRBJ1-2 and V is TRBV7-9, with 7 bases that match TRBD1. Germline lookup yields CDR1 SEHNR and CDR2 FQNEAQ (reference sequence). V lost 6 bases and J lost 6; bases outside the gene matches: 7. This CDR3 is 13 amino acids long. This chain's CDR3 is CASSRGGADGYTF. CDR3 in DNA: TGTGCCAGCAGTAGAGGGGGCGCGGATGGCTACACCTTC.

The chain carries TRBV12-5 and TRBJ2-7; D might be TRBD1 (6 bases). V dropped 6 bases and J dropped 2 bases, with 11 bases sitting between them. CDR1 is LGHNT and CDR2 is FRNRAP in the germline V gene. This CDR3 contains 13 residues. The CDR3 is CASGRTVTYEQYF. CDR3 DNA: TGTGCTAGTGGCAGGACAGTCACCTACGAGCAGTACTTC.

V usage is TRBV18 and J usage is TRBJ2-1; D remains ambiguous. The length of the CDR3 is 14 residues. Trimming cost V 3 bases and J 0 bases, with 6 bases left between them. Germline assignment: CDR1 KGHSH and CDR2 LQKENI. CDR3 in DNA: TGTGCCAGCTCACCGTGGCCCTCCTACAATGAGCAGTTCTTC. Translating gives CASSPWPSYNEQFF.